The T cell receptor beta chain under discussion was sequenced for a study of blood T cell repertoires in COVID-19. Whole-study context: Sites across the United States, Italy and Spain contributed samples from acute and convalescent COVID-19. The cDNA or gDNA used as material had been derived from T cells, B-cell-depleted T cells, or PBMCs.

Trimming at V came to 1 base and at J to 5 bases, leaving 5 bases not matched to a gene. The CDR3 has 16 amino acids. The V gene's germline CDR1 is SGHDT and CDR2 YYEEEE. Methods used by the authors: Cell counts per sample came from amplifying reference gene primers. Produced via immunoSEQ multiplex PCR; TCRdb's table is partial and in-frame only. V and J calls and clone size follow that table, whereas D and trimming were derived from the DNA. The table includes tens of thousands of clones, roughly 78% detected once. Material for sequencing was peripheral blood. This chain joins TRBV5-6 and TRBJ2-3, with 12 positions matching TRBD2. The TCR was taken from a human donor in a cohort sampled during active COVID-19. Here the CDR3 DNA reads TGTGCCAGCAGCTTGTGGTCTAGCGGGAGGGTAGATACGCAGTATTTT. Its protein product is CASSLWSSGRVDTQYF.